The rows below give T cell receptor beta chains drawn from one sample of a study of shared clonotypes between healthy human individuals. Sequenced by immunoSEQ multiplex PCR; TCRdb stores in-frame clones only, minus some. The repertoire includes about 550,000 clones, less than 97% of them detected once, and roughly 0.1% sits in the top ten. Sequencing was carried out using naive CD8+ T cells sorted from blood. These TCRs come from a woman in her twenties or thirties in good health. Each CDR3 is given with its conserved first and last residue. A D gene is named only where the DNA matches it firmly. Part of the rows lack a size; the others show once, few, many or a class for expanded clones.

v_gene	abundance	j_gene	d_gene	CDR3nt	CDR3aa
TRBV27	.	TRBJ1-2	.	TGTGCCAGCAGGGCTGTTGGTGGCTACACCTTC	CASRAVGGYTF
TRBV27	.	TRBJ2-1	TRBD2	TGTGCCAGCAGTTTACTAGCGGAAGTTTACAATGAGCAGTTCTTC	CASSLLAEVYNEQFF
TRBV27	.	TRBJ1-6	TRBD1	TGTGCCAGCAACACGGGACAGTATAATTCACCCCTCCACTTT	CASNTGQYNSPLHF
TRBV27	.	TRBJ2-2	.	TGTGCCAGCAGTTTGATTTATACCGGGGAGCTGTTTTTT	CASSLIYTGELFF
TRBV4-1	.	TRBJ1-2	.	TGCGCCAGCAGCCAAGTGACAGCCTATGGCTACACCTTC	CASSQVTAYGYTF
TRBV4-1	.	TRBJ2-1	TRBD2	TGCGCCAGCAGCCTAGCGGGAGGGCCTCATGAGCAGTTCTTC	CASSLAGGPHEQFF
TRBV5-4	.	TRBJ2-7	TRBD2	TGTGCCAGCAGTATAGGACTAGATTACTCCTACGAGCAGTACTTC	CASSIGLDYSYEQYF
TRBV7-9	.	TRBJ1-1	.	TGTGCCAGCAGCTTAGCAGCGGTGAAGAACACTGAAGCTTTCTTT	CASSLAAVKNTEAFF
TRBV2	.	TRBJ2-1	.	TGTGCCAGCAGTCCCCCTTTTTCCGATGAGCAGTTCTTC	CASSPPFSDEQFF
TRBV28	.	TRBJ2-1	.	TGTGCCAGCAGTTTGTACAGCCATAATACTTACAATGAGCAGTTCTTC	CASSLYSHNTYNEQFF
TRBV27	.	TRBJ1-2	.	TGTGCCAGCAGTCTGGGAGGGGTGAGGCACTATGGCTACACCTTC	CASSLGGVRHYGYTF
TRBV7-9	.	TRBJ2-7	.	TGTGCCAGCAGCTTAGAGGGGCTCCAGCCCGGCGAGCAGTACTTC	CASSLEGLQPGEQYF
TRBV19	.	TRBJ1-1	TRBD1	TGTGCCAGTAGAAGGACAGGGAGGGACACTGAAGCTTTCTTT	CASRRTGRDTEAFF
TRBV28	.	TRBJ2-5	TRBD2	TGTGCCAGCAGTTCCGGGTGGGAGGGTACTCAAGAGACCCAGTACTTC	CASSSGWEGTQETQYF
TRBV27	.	TRBJ1-1	TRBD1	TGTGCCAGCAGTACAGGGACAGGGACTCTTGTGACTGAAGCTTTCTTT	CASSTGTGTLVTEAFF
TRBV28	few	TRBJ1-1	.	TGTGCCATTCTGACTGAAGCTTTCTTT	CAILTEAFF
TRBV27	.	TRBJ2-1	.	TGTGCCAGTTATACCGGGACCGCCTACAATGAGCAGTTCTTC	CASYTGTAYNEQFF
TRBV27	.	TRBJ1-5	TRBD1	TGTGCCAGCAGTATACAGGGGGGCAATCAGCCCCAGCATTTT	CASSIQGGNQPQHF
TRBV28	.	TRBJ2-7	.	TGTGCCAGCAGTTTTATGGGGCCGGGTCCCGAGCAGTACTTC	CASSFMGPGPEQYF
TRBV7-6	.	TRBJ2-7	TRBD1	TGTGCCAGCAGCCCCAATACGGGACAGGGCTATGAGCAGTACTTC	CASSPNTGQGYEQYF
TRBV30	once	TRBJ2-2	.	TGTGCCTGGAATCCGGGAACTGCCGGGGAGCTGTTTTTT	CAWNPGTAGELFF
TRBV20-1	once	TRBJ2-4	.	TGCAGTGGAAGTGAAAACATTCAGTACTTC	CSGSENIQYF
TRBV5-6	.	TRBJ2-5	TRBD1	TGTGCCAGCAGCTGGGGGACAGGGGGAGGAGAGACCCAGTACTTC	CASSWGTGGGETQYF
TRBV9	.	TRBJ2-2	.	TGTGCCAGCAGCGTAGGGGGTAGCACCGGGGAGCTGTTTTTT	CASSVGGSTGELFF
TRBV2	few	TRBJ1-2	.	TGTGCCAGCCCTGTGAGGGCACCTAACTATGGCTACACCTTC	CASPVRAPNYGYTF
TRBV6-5	.	TRBJ2-1	.	TGTGCCAGCAGTTACTACGACGGTCACAATGAGCAGTTCTTC	CASSYYDGHNEQFF
TRBV27	few	TRBJ2-2	TRBD1	TGTGCCAGCAGTTTAGGGCAGGGGGCCACCGGGGAGCTGTTTTTT	CASSLGQGATGELFF
TRBV19	few	TRBJ1-1	.	TGTGCCAGTCGGGACGGGGTTGAAGCTTTCTTT	CASRDGVEAFF
TRBV5-1	.	TRBJ2-7	.	TGCGCCAGCAGCTTGGACAGAAATCTCTACGAGCAGTACTTC	CASSLDRNLYEQYF
TRBV6-6	.	TRBJ2-4	.	TGTGCCAGCAGTTATCTTTCAGGCGGGCCCAAAAACATTCAGTACTTC	CASSYLSGGPKNIQYF
TRBV9	.	TRBJ2-1	.	TGTGCCAGCAGCCCCTCAAGCGGGTACGGTGAGCAGTTCTTC	CASSPSSGYGEQFF
TRBV5-4	.	TRBJ2-1	.	TGTGCCAGCAGCCCTGCCGTTGAGTTTAATGAGCAGTTCTTC	CASSPAVEFNEQFF
TRBV5-6	.	TRBJ1-2	.	TGTGCCAGCAGCCCTCGACAGGACCCCTATGGCTACACCTTC	CASSPRQDPYGYTF
TRBV5-8	.	TRBJ2-7	TRBD2	TGTGCCAGCAGCCCTCGGACTAGCGGGATCTACGAGCAGTACTTC	CASSPRTSGIYEQYF
TRBV30	.	TRBJ2-2	.	TGTGCCTGGAGTGTTTGGGTGAACACCGGGGAGCTGTTTTTT	CAWSVWVNTGELFF
TRBV10-2	.	TRBJ2-7	.	TGCGCCAGCAGTGAGTATGGGGGAATCTCCTACGAGCAGTACTTC	CASSEYGGISYEQYF
TRBV28	.	TRBJ2-7	TRBD1	TGTGCCAGCAGTTTATGGGCCGGGACAGGGGCCTACGAGCAGTACTTC	CASSLWAGTGAYEQYF
TRBV6-1	.	TRBJ1-2	.	TGTGCCAGCAGCGATTATGGCCCTTTCTATGGCTACACCTTC	CASSDYGPFYGYTF
TRBV10-1	.	TRBJ2-1	TRBD2	TGCGCCAGCAGTGAGTCGGCTCTAGCGGGAGGAGGTGATGAGCAGTTCTTC	CASSESALAGGGDEQFF
TRBV6-1	.	TRBJ2-7	TRBD2	TGTGCCAGCAGCGAGGGACTAGCAGGCTCCTACGAGCAGTACTTC	CASSEGLAGSYEQYF
TRBV2	.	TRBJ2-7	.	TGTGCCTGTAACACGGGACTTACCTACGAGCAGTACTTC	CACNTGLTYEQYF
TRBV5-6	.	TRBJ2-7	TRBD2	TGTGCCAGCAGCGAGCCGGGACTAGCGGACGAGCAGTACTTC	CASSEPGLADEQYF
TRBV4-1	once	TRBJ2-7	.	TGCGCCAGCAGCCAAAAGGACAGTAACTACGAGCAGTACTTC	CASSQKDSNYEQYF
TRBV7-2	.	TRBJ2-1	TRBD2	TGTGCCAGCAGCTTAGATAGGACTAGCGGGATCGATGAGCAGTTCTTC	CASSLDRTSGIDEQFF
TRBV5-8	.	TRBJ2-1	TRBD2	TGTGCCAGCAGCTTGGTAGCGGGAGGATTCTACAATGAGCAGTTCTTC	CASSLVAGGFYNEQFF
TRBV10-3	.	TRBJ1-1	.	TGTGCCATCAGTGAGGCACTGGTGAACACTGAAGCTTTCTTT	CAISEALVNTEAFF
TRBV7-2	once	TRBJ2-7	TRBD2	TGTGCCAGCAGCTCGCTCTGGGGACTAGCGGGAGGGCCTAGGTACGAGCAGTACTTC	CASSSLWGLAGGPRYEQYF
TRBV10-3	.	TRBJ1-1	TRBD1	TGTGCCATCAGTGATGACAGGGGAACTGAAGCTTTCTTT	CAISDDRGTEAFF
TRBV27	once	TRBJ2-7	TRBD1	TGTGCCAGCAGTTACTCACCGGACAGGCCCGAGCAGTACTTC	CASSYSPDRPEQYF
TRBV25-1	.	TRBJ2-4	TRBD2	TGTGCCAGCAGTACGGGGACTAGCGTGCCCAAAAACATTCAGTACTTC	CASSTGTSVPKNIQYF
TRBV28	.	TRBJ1-2	.	TGTGCCAGCAGTTTGGAAAGGGGACTGGATGGCTACACCTTC	CASSLERGLDGYTF
TRBV28	.	TRBJ2-7	.	TGTGCCAGCAGTTTAAGAGGGGACCTCTACGAGCAGTACTTC	CASSLRGDLYEQYF
TRBV28	.	TRBJ1-5	.	TGTGCCAGCAGTTTCATCACTGGCACTCAGCCCCAGCATTTT	CASSFITGTQPQHF
TRBV15	.	TRBJ2-1	TRBD1	TGTGCCACCAGCGAGGGACAGGGTTACTATGAGCAGTTCTTC	CATSEGQGYYEQFF
TRBV29-1	.	TRBJ2-1	TRBD2	TGCAGCGTTGTCTCACTAGCGGGGTACAATGAGCAGTTCTTC	CSVVSLAGYNEQFF
TRBV19	.	TRBJ1-1	.	TGTGCCAGTAGTATAGGACAGGCCACGTCGGGCACTGAAGCTTTCTTT	CASSIGQATSGTEAFF
TRBV5-1	.	TRBJ1-2	.	TGCGCCAGCGGTTGGACTGATGGCTACACCTTC	CASGWTDGYTF
TRBV18	.	TRBJ2-7	TRBD2	TGTGCCAGCTCACCAAGTAGCGGGAGGATCTACGAGCAGTACTTC	CASSPSSGRIYEQYF
TRBV9	.	TRBJ2-1	.	TGTGCCAGCAGTGATGTTAATGCCCACAATGAGCAGTTCTTC	CASSDVNAHNEQFF